These 17 T cell receptor beta chains came from one sample sequenced in a study of vaccination and CD4 T cells after COVID-19. The antigens for these receptors are not known. Indicated treatment: roughly 11-day PBMC culture with coronavirus spike peptide pools or control peptides (ViraFEST assay). The assay that was used to sequence DNA from cultured CD4+ T cells was the Oncomine TCR Beta short-read assay. Each CDR3 protein gets one entry after TCRdb re-called the PCR reads with MiXCR. Here the sample spans about 21,000 distinct CDR3 sequences, about 45% being singletons. Sequencing was done on a sample of CD4+ T cells from blood, cultured in vitro. These receptors were collected from a human donor who had recovered from COVID-19.

In this sample, this clonotype turned up a few times. The chain uses TRBV2 and TRBJ2-7, with D perhaps matching TRBD1 (5 bases). Between the trimmed V and J ends, which lost 3 bases and 2 bases, there was a span of 11 bases. There are 14 residues in the CDR3. Germline loops: CDR1 SNHLY, CDR2 FYNNEI. This CDR3 reads CASSDEAGPYEQYF. CDR3 bases: TGTGCCAGCAGTGACGAGGCAGGGCCCTACGAGCAGTACTTC.

The J gene is TRBJ2-3, the V gene TRBV20-1; no definite D call. Germline V gene lookup returns CDR1 DFQATT and CDR2 SNEGSKA (reference sequence). The CDR3 loop spans 13 amino acids. Between the trimmed V and J ends, which lost 1 base and 2 bases, there was a span of 7 bases. CDR3 in amino acids: CSARVRPTDTQYF. Written as DNA, the CDR3 is TGCAGTGCTAGAGTCAGGCCCACAGATACGCAGTATTTT.

The chain has TRBV6-2 or TRBV6-3 and TRBJ2-3; 12 nucleotides match TRBD2. The CDR3 runs 17 residues. Per the germline V gene, CDR1 is MNHEY and CDR2 is SVGEGT. V trimming: 5 bases; J trimming: 4 bases; junction bases outside the gene matches: 10. The CDR3 DNA sequence: TGTGCCAGCAGTAGCCCCTCTTCTAGCGGGGGGGCAGATACGCAGTATTTT. It codes for CASSSPSSSGGADTQYF.

This clonotype was counted only a few times. This chain links TRBV7-2 with TRBJ1-1; D not certain. V shed 5 bases and J shed 0 bases, with 13 bases lying between them. Germline CDR1 SGHTA, CDR2 FQGNSA. The CDR3 totals 15 residues. The CDR3 loop is CASSLNGPMNTEAFF. Written as DNA, the CDR3 is TGTGCCAGCAGCCTAAATGGACCGATGAACACTGAAGCTTTCTTT.

V and J are TRBV7-3 and TRBJ2-2; 10 nucleotides line up with TRBD1. The CDR3 totals 16 residues. V lost 5 bases to trimming and J lost 6 bases; unmatched junction nucleotides: 9. Germline lookup yields CDR1 SGHTA and CDR2 FQGTGA. This CDR3 reads CASSVSGTGDPGELFF. The DNA of the CDR3 is TGTGCCAGCAGCGTATCCGGGACAGGGGACCCCGGGGAGCTGTTTTTT.

This clonotype was seen only a few times. This chain connects TRBV27 to TRBJ1-1, with 8 bases lining up with TRBD1. This CDR3 spans 14 amino acids. J was trimmed by 6 bases and V by 4 bases; bases with no gene match: 7. From germline, CDR1 is MNHEY and CDR2 SMNVEV (reference sequence). CDR3 in amino acids: CASSSTGAVSEAFF. The CDR3 DNA follows: TGTGCCAGCAGTTCGACAGGGGCGGTCTCTGAAGCTTTCTTT.

The chain combines TRBV19 with TRBJ2-1, with D maybe TRBD1 (5 bases). Per the germline V gene, CDR1 is LNHDA and CDR2 is SQIVND (reference sequence). With 3 bases removed from V and 6 bases from J, the gap between germline ends came to 12 bases. This CDR3 spans 14 amino acids. In DNA, the CDR3 is TGTGCCAGTAGTATCGGCAGGGATTTCAATGAGCAGTTCTTC. Protein: CASSIGRDFNEQFF. The entire variable domain, with the rest obtained from reference TRBV19 and TRBJ2-1, is as follows: DGGITQSPKYLFRKEGQNVTLSCEQNLNHDAMYWYRQDPGQGLRLIYYSQIVNDFQKGDIAEGYSVSREKKESFPLTVTSAQKNPTAFYLCASSIGRDFNEQFFGPGTRLTVL.

The chain has TRBV18 and TRBJ1-3, with 7 bases lining up with TRBD1. The CDR3 has 13 residues. V trimming: 3 bases; J trimming: 4 bases; junction bases outside the gene matches: 0. Germline lookup yields CDR1 KGHSH and CDR2 LQKENI. The CDR3 DNA follows: TGTGCCAGCTCACCGGGACAGGGAAACACCATATATTTT. Translating gives CASSPGQGNTIYF.

The rearrangement uses TRBV30 and TRBJ2-7; 7 nucleotides line up with TRBD1. The CDR3 runs 13 residues. Germline CDR1 is GTSNPN and CDR2 is SVGIG (reference sequence). The J segment lost 0 bases and the V segment lost 5 bases, leaving 4 bases of the junction unmatched. This CDR3 is CAWGTVASYEQYF. The DNA of the CDR3 is TGTGCCTGGGGGACAGTCGCCTCCTACGAGCAGTACTTC.

This clonotype was observed a few times. This chain links TRBV7-2 with TRBJ2-7, with 10 bases fitting TRBD2. This CDR3 contains 16 residues. V lost 1 base and J lost 0; bases outside the gene matches: 3. Germline loops: CDR1 SGHTA, CDR2 FQGNSA. The CDR3 DNA reads as TGTGCCAGCAGCTTAGTAGCGGGGGGATCCTCCTACGAGCAGTACTTC. Its protein product is CASSLVAGGSSYEQYF.

The chain carries TRBV2 and TRBJ2-5; D gene uncertain. Germline-derived CDR1 and CDR2 are SNHLY and FYNNEI. The CDR3 has 14 residues. Trimming shortened V by 2 bases and J by 5 bases, and 12 bases separated the two germline ends. Written as DNA, the CDR3 is TGTGCCAGCAGTGAACGTCTCAATGGGGAGACCCAGTACTTC. It specifies CASSERLNGETQYF. Together with reference TRBV2 and TRBJ2-5, the CDR3 gives the full variable domain: EPEVTQTPSHQVTQMGQEVILRCVPISNHLYFYWYRQILGQKVEFLVSFYNNEISEKSEIFDDQFSVERPDGSNFTLKIRSTKLEDSAMYFCASSERLNGETQYFGPGTRLLVL.

The CDR3 spells CSALGRRTNEKLFF. The DNA for the CDR3 is TGCAGTGCCCTAGGCAGGAGGACTAATGAAAAACTGTTTTTT. The chain couples TRBV20-1 to TRBJ1-4; the D is unclear. The CDR3 contains 14 residues. Per the germline V gene, CDR1 is DFQATT and CDR2 is SNEGSKA (reference sequence). The germline V and J ends were trimmed by 6 bases and 2 bases, with 13 bases remaining between them.

The chain uses TRBV19 and TRBJ2-2; 8 bases map to TRBD1. Germline V lookup: CDR1 LNHDA, CDR2 SQIVND (reference sequence). CDR3 size: 13 residues. V was clipped by 7 bases and J by 7 bases; unmatched bases: 5. CDR3 sequence (DNA): TGTGCCAGTACAGGGGGCTCGTACGGGGAGCTGTTTTTT. It codes for CASTGGSYGELFF. Full variable domain (rest looked up from reference TRBV19 and TRBJ2-2): DGGITQSPKYLFRKEGQNVTLSCEQNLNHDAMYWYRQDPGQGLRLIYYSQIVNDFQKGDIAEGYSVSREKKESFPLTVTSAQKNPTAFYLCASTGGSYGELFFGEGSRLTVL.

The rearrangement links TRBV6-1 to TRBJ2-4; no clear D. Deletions cut 6 bases from V and 0 bases from J, with 12 bases between. In germline, CDR1 is MNHNS, CDR2 SASEGT. The length of the CDR3 is 15 residues. The CDR3 spells CASRTDFQAKNIQYF. CDR3 bases: TGTGCCAGCAGAACAGATTTTCAAGCCAAAAACATTCAGTACTTC.

This clonotype was counted a few times. The rearrangement joins TRBV2 to TRBJ1-2; D remains ambiguous. Germline V gene sequence: CDR1 SNHLY, CDR2 FYNNEI. The CDR3 spans 13 residues. V dropped 4 bases and J dropped 6 bases, with 12 bases sitting between them. This chain's CDR3 is CASSVTPGDGYTF. In DNA form, the CDR3 reads TGTGCCAGCAGTGTGACTCCTGGGGATGGCTACACCTTC. The variable domain in full, completed from reference TRBV2 and TRBJ1-2, reads EPEVTQTPSHQVTQMGQEVILRCVPISNHLYFYWYRQILGQKVEFLVSFYNNEISEKSEIFDDQFSVERPDGSNFTLKIRSTKLEDSAMYFCASSVTPGDGYTFGSGTRLTVV.

This clonotype was seen just once. V is TRBV4-1 and J is TRBJ2-2, with 10 positions matching TRBD2. V trimming: 3 bases; J trimming: 5 bases; junction bases outside the gene matches: 9. This CDR3 region has 17 residues. Germline assignment: CDR1 MGHRA and CDR2 YSYEKL. The CDR3 sequence is CASSQDDLAGVTGELFF. In DNA form, the CDR3 reads TGCGCCAGCAGCCAGGACGATCTAGCGGGAGTAACCGGGGAGCTGTTTTTT.

CDR3 sequence reads: CASSPRSGGKLFF. CDR3 nucleotide sequence: TGTGCCAGCAGCCCCCGGTCCGGAGGAAAACTGTTTTTT. The V gene is TRBV7-2, the J gene TRBJ1-4, with unresolved D. Germline CDR1 is SGHTA and CDR2 is FQGNSA. This CDR3 comprises 13 residues. The germline V and J ends were trimmed by 5 bases and 10 bases, with 14 bases remaining between them.